What follows are 21 T cell receptor beta chains derived from one specimen sequenced in a study of blood T cell repertoires in COVID-19. Profiling relied on immunoSEQ multiplex PCR, and the TCRdb table lists in-frame clones only, not all of them. The sample lists just over 250,000 clones, less than 90% occurring once. Specimen: peripheral blood. Every receptor here comes from a man aged 60-69 years who had recovered from COVID-19.

The V gene is TRBV27, the J gene TRBJ2-5; 7 bases align to TRBD2. CDR1 and CDR2 from the germline V gene are MNHEY and SMNVEV (reference sequence). The junction had 11 bases not matched to a gene; V was cut back by 3 bases and J by 4 bases. The CDR3 spans 16 residues. This chain's CDR3 is CASSLEAKRGRETQYF. The DNA for the CDR3 is TGTGCCAGCAGTTTGGAGGCTAAGCGGGGACGAGAGACCCAGTACTTC.

The genes are TRBV24-1 and TRBJ2-1, with TRBD2 matching over 7 bases. The CDR3 contains 16 residues. Germline V CDR1 and CDR2: KGHDR, SFDVKD. The V segment lost 5 bases and the J segment 3 bases; nucleotides outside the gene matches: 9. This CDR3 reads CATSVGSGALYNEQFF. DNA for the CDR3: TGTGCCACCAGTGTTGGGAGCGGGGCCCTCTACAATGAGCAGTTCTTC.

The chain uses TRBV7-2 and TRBJ1-5, with unresolved D. The CDR3 spans 15 residues. The V end was cut by 4 bases, the J end by 2 bases, with 12 bases between. The germline CDR1 and CDR2 sequences are SGHTA and FQGNSA. This CDR3 is CASSYLGSGNQPQHF. Here the CDR3 DNA reads TGTGCCAGCAGCTACCTGGGCTCTGGCAATCAGCCCCAGCATTTT.

This chain connects TRBV5-1 to TRBJ2-5, with 9 bases fitting TRBD2. CDR1 is SGHRS and CDR2 is YFSETQ in the germline V gene. V trimming: 0 bases; J trimming: 2 bases; junction bases outside the gene matches: 2. The CDR3 is 15 amino acids. The CDR3 DNA reads as TGCGCCAGCAGCTTGGTGGCGGGGGGGCAAGAGACCCAGTACTTC. Protein: CASSLVAGGQETQYF.

CDR3 DNA sequence: TGTGCCAGCAGCCTCAACTCCGGCACTGAAGCTTTCTTT. This translates into CASSLNSGTEAFF. This rearrangement joins TRBV12-3 or TRBV12-4 to TRBJ1-1, with D uncertain. This CDR3 is 13 amino acids long. The V end lost 6 bases, the J end lost 4 bases, and 12 bases lay between the germline ends.

The chain joins TRBV6-5 to TRBJ2-5; 11 nucleotides match TRBD2. Germline CDR1 reads MNHEY; CDR2 reads SVGAGI. J was trimmed by 4 bases and V by 6 bases; bases with no gene match: 4. The CDR3 totals 14 residues. The CDR3 sequence is CASRVAGGRETQYF. As DNA, the CDR3 is TGTGCCAGCAGAGTAGCGGGGGGGCGAGAGACCCAGTACTTC.

This chain uses TRBV19 with TRBJ1-5, with 7 bases identical to TRBD1. With 7 bases clipped from V and 0 bases from J, the junction kept 6 bases outside the gene matches. This CDR3 is 15 amino acids long. Germline V CDR1 and CDR2: LNHDA, SQIVND (reference sequence). This CDR3 is CASKPRGVSNQPQHF. The CDR3 region has the DNA TGTGCCAGTAAACCCAGGGGGGTTAGCAATCAGCCCCAGCATTTT.

The chain employs TRBV10-1 and TRBJ2-3, with 12 bases matching TRBD2. CDR3 size: 17 residues. V was pared by 3 bases and J by 3 bases, with 7 bases of the junction left unmatched. Per germline, CDR1 WNHNN and CDR2 SYGVQD (reference sequence). The CDR3 nucleotides read TGCGCCAGCAGTGACCCCGGACTAGCGGGGAAGACAGATACGCAGTATTTT. As protein: CASSDPGLAGKTDTQYF.

The CDR3 is CASSSGQGACTF. The CDR3 DNA sequence: TGCGCCAGCAGCTCAGGACAGGGGGCTTGCACCTTC. This chain uses TRBV5-1 with TRBJ1-2; TRBD1 agrees at 11 bases. V shed 3 bases and J 13 bases; nucleotides not matched to a gene: 5. Germline CDR1 is SGHRS and CDR2 is YFSETQ. The CDR3 is 12 residues long.

V and J are TRBV6-2 or TRBV6-3 and TRBJ2-3; TRBD2 matches 8 bases. Germline CDR1 reads MNHEY; CDR2 reads SVGEGT. The J segment lost 3 bases and the V segment lost 5 bases, leaving 13 bases of the junction unmatched. CDR3 size: 17 residues. For the CDR3, the DNA is TGTGCCAGCAGTCGGGGGACGGGACTAGAGCCTACAGATACGCAGTATTTT. Its protein product is CASSRGTGLEPTDTQYF.

The J gene is TRBJ2-1, the V gene TRBV9, with D possibly matching TRBD2 (5 bases). The CDR3 consists of 14 residues. Trimming cost V 2 bases and J 0 bases, with 6 bases left between them. Germline lookup yields CDR1 SGDLS and CDR2 YYNGEE. CDR3 loop: CASSVTNSYNEQFF. The DNA of the CDR3 is TGTGCCAGCAGCGTGACTAACTCCTACAATGAGCAGTTCTTC.

In its sample, this clone was seen once. The chain couples TRBV2 to TRBJ1-5, with D maybe TRBD1 (6 bases). V was trimmed by 1 base and J by 4 bases, leaving 11 bases between them. The V gene's germline CDR1 is SNHLY and CDR2 FYNNEI. This CDR3 region has 15 residues. In DNA form, the CDR3 reads TGTGCCAGCAGTGAAGAGGGACACAGTAATCAGCCCCAGCATTTT. Translated: CASSEEGHSNQPQHF.

Here the CDR3 DNA reads TGTGCCACCAGTGACTCTGCCCCGGACAGGGTCTTAAATGAGCAGTTCTTC. Translating gives CATSDSAPDRVLNEQFF. V and J are TRBV24-1 and TRBJ2-1; 8 bases match TRBD1. V shed 4 bases, J shed 7 bases, and the junction held 14 bases outside the gene matches. Germline values: CDR1 KGHDR, CDR2 SFDVKD. There are 17 residues in the CDR3.

CDR3 nucleotides: TGTGCCAGCAGCGCAACCGATAGCTCCTACAATGAGCAGTTCTTC. This translates into CASSATDSSYNEQFF. The V and J genes are TRBV9 and TRBJ2-1; no reliable D call. V was trimmed by 3 bases and J by 0 bases, leaving 10 bases between them. Germline V CDR1 and CDR2: SGDLS, YYNGEE. The length of the CDR3 is 15 residues. Supplemented by reference TRBV9 and TRBJ2-1, the full variable domain reads DSGVTQTPKHLITATGQRVTLRCSPRSGDLSVYWYQQSLDQGLQFLIQYYNGEERAKGNILERFSAQQFPDLHSELNLSSLELGDSALYFCASSATDSSYNEQFFGPGTRLTVL.

This clone was seen a few times. This chain uses TRBV24-1 with TRBJ2-2, with a tentative D call TRBD1 (6 bases). CDR1 and CDR2 (germline): KGHDR, SFDVKD. V gave up 5 bases and J gave up 6 bases, with 15 bases separating them. CDR3 length: 15 residues. In nucleotides, the CDR3 is TGTGCCACCAGTGCGACAGGAAACAAGGCCGGGGAGCTGTTTTTT. Residues: CATSATGNKAGELFF.

Only a few counts were recorded for this clone. This sequence joins TRBV7-2 and TRBJ2-1, with 12 bases identical to TRBD1. The V gene end was trimmed by 3 bases and the J gene end by 12 bases; junction bases not matched to a gene: 12. The germline V gene has CDR1 SGHTA and CDR2 FQGNSA. The CDR3 consists of 16 residues. CDR3 loop: CASSLGAGTGGRGQFF. The CDR3 bases are TGTGCCAGCAGCTTGGGTGCCGGGACAGGGGGCAGGGGGCAGTTCTTC.

The genes are TRBV9 and TRBJ2-5; D gene uncertain. Germline V gene sequence: CDR1 SGDLS, CDR2 YYNGEE. V lost 2 bases to trimming and J lost 0 bases, with 8 bases between them. This CDR3 comprises 14 residues. As DNA, the CDR3 is TGTGCCAGCAGCGTTGGCCAGTACCAAGAGACCCAGTACTTC. Translating gives CASSVGQYQETQYF.

This chain uses TRBV7-3 with TRBJ1-1; 7 positions agree with TRBD1. Germline CDR1 and CDR2: SGHTA and FQGTGA. J lost 6 bases, V lost 4 bases, and 5 bases had no gene match. This CDR3 contains 13 residues. The CDR3 region has the DNA TGTGCCAGCAGCTCCACAGGGGAATCTGAAGCTTTCTTT. Translation: CASSSTGESEAFF.

The CDR3: CASSQRQGAADSNQPQHF. DNA of the CDR3: TGCGCCAGCAGCCAAAGACAGGGGGCCGCGGATAGCAATCAGCCCCAGCATTTT. V gene TRBV4-1 combines with J gene TRBJ1-5; the match to TRBD1 covers 10 bases. The CDR3 consists of 18 residues. Trimming cost V 2 bases and J 0 bases; bases outside gene matches: 7. CDR1 and CDR2 from the germline V gene are MGHRA and YSYEKL.

This chain joins TRBV10-3 and TRBJ2-1, with D tentatively TRBD2 (7 bases). V was shortened by 0 bases and J by 4 bases, with 13 bases between the two germline ends. Germline CDR1 is ENHRY and CDR2 is SYGVKD. The CDR3 covers 16 residues. CDR3 loop: CAISESWRGGYNEQFF. CDR3 nucleotides: TGTGCCATCAGTGAGTCGTGGAGGGGGGGATACAATGAGCAGTTCTTC.

The J gene is TRBJ1-2, the V gene TRBV10-2; 12 bases align to TRBD1. In germline, CDR1 is WSHSY, CDR2 SAAADI. V shed 5 bases, J shed 7 bases, and the junction held 8 bases outside the gene matches. This CDR3 comprises 15 residues. CDR3 bases: TGCGCCAGCAGTTCCCCGGGACAGGGGGCGAGTGGCTACACCTTC. Translated, it gives CASSSPGQGASGYTF.